Sequencing of this T cell receptor (beta chain) was carried out in a study of blood T cells in healthy people across ages. Study-level points and caveats: Investigators viewed diversity estimates from one million T cells as underestimates, the study reported. In the absence of known donor CMV status, changes in expanded clonotypes were possibly confounded.

Trimming cost V 4 bases and J 6 bases; bases outside gene matches: 7. From germline, CDR1 is SQVTM and CDR2 ANQGSEA. The length of the CDR3 is 14 residues. For the second PCR, which ran for roughly 7 to 11 cycles, a sample-barcoded 5' primer and a J-beta primer mix were used. Every sample gave at least 3 million paired-end reads containing CDR3. TCRdb passed the 5' RACE reads through MiXCR, listing each CDR3 protein once. This sample carries about 1.4 million distinct CDR3 sequences, 45% to 70% of them seen once, and the ten largest clones take over 5.5%. Of note for this clonotype: The target antigen is unknown.

The source material was blood. This sequence joins TRBV29-1 and TRBJ2-3; 10 bases line up with TRBD1. The source is a man in his late teens or twenties in good health. The CDR3 DNA is TGCAGCGTTGTCGGGACAGGGGATTTTGATACGCAGTATTTT. It translates to CSVVGTGDFDTQYF.